This TCR beta chain was profiled in a study of cytomegalovirus exposure and HLA in healthy donors. Germline-derived CDR1 and CDR2 are SGHDT and YYEEEE. With 0 bases removed from V and 3 bases from J, the gap between germline ends came to 11 bases. This CDR3 spans 15 amino acids. Regarding the study as a whole: Indistinguishability led to the exclusion of some V segments, TRBV6-2 and TRBV6-3 included.

It was with 60 Vbeta and 13 Jbeta primers that the PCR ran. Clones were read by immunoSEQ multiplex PCR, and TCRdb kept only the in-frame ones, dropping some. The sample includes about 250,000 clones, 80% seen only once; the top ten take about 0.29%. Details on this clone: What it recognizes is unknown.

This sequence was found in a girl aged 2-10 years in good health and CMV-seronegative. Input material: PBMCs. The chain is built from TRBV5-6 and TRBJ2-3; D possibly corresponds to TRBD2 (5 bases). The CDR3 bases are TGTGCCAGCAGCTTGGTACCGGGATCTACAGATACGCAGTATTTT. Its translation: CASSLVPGSTDTQYF.